This TCR beta chain was recovered during a study of shared clonotypes between healthy human individuals. Across the whole study: Per-donor plates numbered three CD4 naive, three CD4 memory, two CD8 naive and one CD8 memory. Study-wide points: What naive subsets generally showed was a larger estimated richness than memory subsets showed.

Produced via immunoSEQ multiplex PCR; TCRdb's table is partial and in-frame only. Of approximately 2,300,000 clones listed, about 90% are singletons. The CDR3 loop spans 17 amino acids. Trimming at V came to 1 base and at J to 4 bases, leaving 10 bases not matched to a gene. Germline loops: CDR1 SGHTA, CDR2 FQGTGA. This clone appeared once. The antigen is not known. The sequence derives from a man aged 18 to 35 in good health. Some clones in this sample may be carry-over from other donors' samples. The gene calls are TRBV7-3 and TRBJ2-3; TRBD2 matches at 8 bases. The specimen was naive CD4+ T cells from PBMCs. Subset specified: CD45RA+ positively selected. CDR3 in DNA: TGTGCCAGCAGCTTAAGTGGCGGGAGGACCCCTCCAGATACGCAGTATTTT. This translates into CASSLSGGRTPPDTQYF.